The clone carrying this TCR beta chain was picked up a small number of times. This entry belongs to a study of blood T cells in healthy people across ages. CDR3 size: 14 residues. Per the germline V gene, CDR1 is DFQATT and CDR2 is SNEGSKA (reference sequence). PBMCs numbering at least 6 million were isolated per sample. Primed by a sample-barcoded 5' primer and a J-beta primer mix, a second PCR proceeded for roughly 7 to 12 cycles. TCRdb reprocessed the 5' RACE reads with MiXCR, giving one entry per CDR3 protein. The sample lists 800,000 or so distinct CDR3 sequences, 20% to 25% occurring once. The sample also formed part of further work on T cells of mothers and their children. That investigation notes: Pairs that are related and pairs that are unrelated have TCR recombination output shaped similarly by thymic selection.

The source material was blood. The chain combines TRBV20-1 with TRBJ2-5; D may be TRBD2 (5 bases). The J call may be incorrect, as the DNA end agrees better with TRBJ2-7. This receptor was identified in a boy between 10 and 17 years old in good health. CDR3 residues: CSARGSGSPLEQYF. Written as DNA, the CDR3 is TGCAGTGCTAGAGGTTCGGGGTCGCCCCTCGAGCAGTACTTC.